This T cell receptor beta chain was recorded in a study of CXCR3-negative and CXCR3-positive naive CD8 T cells. UMI-tagged TRB cDNA libraries were built via 5' RACE. TCRdb re-called the 5' RACE reads, yielding one record per CDR3 amino acid sequence without DNA. The repertoire table contains roughly 99,000 distinct CDR3 sequences. Per CD8+ T cell subset, triplicate sorts of approximately 290,000 cells each were done. The CDR3 totals 17 residues. From germline, CDR1 is SGHTA and CDR2 FQGNSA. Broader study findings: Comparison of naive cells showed more hydrophobic TRB CDR3s in CXCR3-positive than in CXCR3-negative naive cells. Whereas memory cells differed, naive CXCR3-negative and CXCR3-positive cells shared similar TRBV-TRBJ usage.

For this clonotype: Its antigen is unknown.

The source is a human donor in good health. Some clones in this sample may be carry-over from other donors' samples. This chain links TRBV7-2 with TRBJ1-1; TCRdb indicates TRBD1, and absent DNA this call remains unverified. The material sequenced was naive CXCR3+ CD8+ T cells from blood. Stated subset: CD45RO-CCR7+CD27+CD95- naive CD8+ T cells expressing CXCR3 (TNR3+). This CDR3 reads CASSPLWDSGRSSGAFF.